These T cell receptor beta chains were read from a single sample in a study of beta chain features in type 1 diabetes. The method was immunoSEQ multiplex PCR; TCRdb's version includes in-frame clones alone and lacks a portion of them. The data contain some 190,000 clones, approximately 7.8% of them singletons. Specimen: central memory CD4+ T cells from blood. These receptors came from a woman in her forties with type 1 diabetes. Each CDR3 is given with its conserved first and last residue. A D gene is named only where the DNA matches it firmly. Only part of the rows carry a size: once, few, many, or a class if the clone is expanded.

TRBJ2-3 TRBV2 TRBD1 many TGTGCCAGCAAGAGGACAGGCCTCACAGATACGCAGTATTTT CASKRTGLTDTQYF
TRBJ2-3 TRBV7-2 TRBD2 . TGTGCCAGCAGCTCCAGCGGGGGGGCGACAGATACGCAGTATTTT CASSSSGGATDTQYF
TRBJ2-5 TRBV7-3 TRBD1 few TGTGCCAGCAGCTCCCGAGACCTGGACAGGCAAGAGACCCAGTACTTC CASSSRDLDRQETQYF
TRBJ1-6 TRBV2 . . TGTGCCAGCAAGAGTTGGGGGTCCGGGGGATCCCTCCACTTT CASKSWGSGGSLHF
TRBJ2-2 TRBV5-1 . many TGCGCCAGCACAGGGCGGTCGAACACCGGGGAGCTGTTTTTT CASTGRSNTGELFF
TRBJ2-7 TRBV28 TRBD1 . TGTGCCAGCAGTTGGCAAACAGGGGCGCCTGACGAGCAGTACTTC CASSWQTGAPDEQYF
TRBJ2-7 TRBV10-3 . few TGTGCCATCAGTGAACGAGCCGAACGCTACGAGCAGTACTTC CAISERAERYEQYF
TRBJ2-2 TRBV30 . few TGTGCCTGGAGCGAGAGAGGGGAGCTGTTTTTT CAWSERGELFF
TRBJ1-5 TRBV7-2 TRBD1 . TGTGCCAGCAGCTTATCGTTCAGGGGGAGTCAGCCCCAGCATTTT CASSLSFRGSQPQHF
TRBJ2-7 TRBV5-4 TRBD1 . TGTGCCAGCAGCTCCATTCGACAGGGGCAGCACGAGCAGTACTTC CASSSIRQGQHEQYF
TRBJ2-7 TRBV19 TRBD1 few TGTGCCAGTAGTATAGGTTGGGGGACAGCCTACGAGCAGTACTTC CASSIGWGTAYEQYF
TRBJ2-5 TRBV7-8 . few TGTGCCAGCAGCTTAGCGAGGGAAGAGACCCAGTACTTC CASSLAREETQYF